This T cell receptor beta chain came from a study of blood T cell repertoires in COVID-19. Generated by immunoSEQ multiplex PCR, the TCRdb table keeps only in-frame clones and is missing some. The table records 300,000 to 500,000 clones, 70% to 90% of them present only once. Participant-given clinical history determined each cohort assignment. CDR1 and CDR2 (germline): MRHNA, SNTAGT. V lost 0 bases and J 0 bases, leaving 3 bases between the germline ends. CDR3 length: 14 amino acids. This clonotype was sampled from a woman aged 25 to 39 with acute COVID-19. Material: PBMCs or T cells enriched from blood (not recorded which). The chain employs TRBV6-4 and TRBJ1-5; D not resolved. Written as DNA, the CDR3 is TGTGCCAGCAGTGACTCCTATAGCAATCAGCCCCAGCATTTT. Translating it yields CASSDSYSNQPQHF.